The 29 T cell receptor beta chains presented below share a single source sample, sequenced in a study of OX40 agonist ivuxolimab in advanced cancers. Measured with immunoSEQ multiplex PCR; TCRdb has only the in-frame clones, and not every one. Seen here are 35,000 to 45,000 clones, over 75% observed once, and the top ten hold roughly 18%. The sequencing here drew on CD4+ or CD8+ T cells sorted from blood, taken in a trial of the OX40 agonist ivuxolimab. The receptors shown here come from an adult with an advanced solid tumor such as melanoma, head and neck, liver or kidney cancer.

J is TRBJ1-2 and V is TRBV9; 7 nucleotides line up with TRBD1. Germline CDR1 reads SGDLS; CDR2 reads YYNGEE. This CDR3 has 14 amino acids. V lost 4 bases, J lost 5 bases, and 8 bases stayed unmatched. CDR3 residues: CASSPQDRIYGYTF. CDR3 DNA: TGTGCCAGCAGCCCTCAGGACAGGATATATGGCTACACCTTC.

CDR3 sequence (DNA): TGTGCCAGCAGTTTTCCCGGAGGGGGGCGGGCTTTCTTT. It yields the protein CASSFPGGGRAFF. V and J are TRBV27 and TRBJ1-1; perhaps TRBD1 as D (6 bases). The germline V and J ends were trimmed by 3 bases and 11 bases, with 16 bases remaining between them. Looked up from germline, CDR1 is MNHEY and CDR2 is SMNVEV (reference sequence). This CDR3 is built from 13 residues.

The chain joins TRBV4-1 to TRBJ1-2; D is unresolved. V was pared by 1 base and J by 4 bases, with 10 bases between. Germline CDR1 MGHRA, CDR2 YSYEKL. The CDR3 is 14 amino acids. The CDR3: CASSQVAATYGYTF. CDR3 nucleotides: TGCGCCAGCAGCCAAGTGGCAGCGACCTATGGCTACACCTTC.

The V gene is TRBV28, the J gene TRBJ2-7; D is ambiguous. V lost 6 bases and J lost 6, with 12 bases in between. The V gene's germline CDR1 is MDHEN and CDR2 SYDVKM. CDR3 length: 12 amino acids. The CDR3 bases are TGTGCCAGCAGCTATTCTACGGGCGAGCAGTACTTC. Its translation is CASSYSTGEQYF. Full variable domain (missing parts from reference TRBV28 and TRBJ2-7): DVKVTQSSRYLVKRTGEKVFLECVQDMDHENMFWYRQDPGLGLRLIYFSYDVKMKEKGDIPEGYSVSREKKERFSLILESASTNQTSMYLCASSYSTGEQYFGPGTRLTVT.

The CDR3 here is CASSLDRTGGYTF. DNA for the CDR3: TGTGCCAGCAGCCTGGACAGGACAGGAGGCTACACCTTC. The chain carries TRBV5-4 and TRBJ1-2; 7 positions match TRBD1. The V segment lost 4 bases and the J segment 8 bases; nucleotides outside the gene matches: 8. CDR1 and CDR2 from the germline V gene are SGHNT and YYREEE (reference sequence). This CDR3 region has 13 residues.

The CDR3 DNA reads as TGCGCCAGCAGCCATGGCAGGGGAAACGATCAGCCCCAGCATTTT. Its translation is CASSHGRGNDQPQHF. The gene calls are TRBV4-1 and TRBJ1-5; D possibly corresponds to TRBD1 (6 bases). V was cut by 3 bases and J by 5 bases, with 14 bases left in between. CDR3 length: 15 amino acids. Germline CDR1 and CDR2: MGHRA and YSYEKL.

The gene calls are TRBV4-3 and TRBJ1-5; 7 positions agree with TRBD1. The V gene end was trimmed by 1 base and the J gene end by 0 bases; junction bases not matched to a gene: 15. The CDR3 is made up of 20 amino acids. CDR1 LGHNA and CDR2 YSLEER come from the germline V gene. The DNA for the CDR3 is TGCGCCAGCAGCCAAGTTGTATCCCTGGACAGGTCGAATAGCAATCAGCCCCAGCATTTT. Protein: CASSQVVSLDRSNSNQPQHF.

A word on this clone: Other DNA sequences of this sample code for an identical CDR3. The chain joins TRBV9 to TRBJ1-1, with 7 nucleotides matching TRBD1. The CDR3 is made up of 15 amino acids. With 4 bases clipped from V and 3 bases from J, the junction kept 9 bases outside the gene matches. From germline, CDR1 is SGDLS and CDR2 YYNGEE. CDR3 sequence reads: CASSPGGARYTEAFF. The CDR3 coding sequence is TGTGCCAGCAGCCCAGGGGGTGCCCGCTACACTGAAGCTTTCTTT.

CDR3: CASSSPGLRSSYEQYF. In DNA, the CDR3 is TGTGCCAGCAGCTCACCCGGGCTCCGGAGCTCCTACGAGCAGTACTTC. This chain connects TRBV7-8 to TRBJ2-7; D unresolved. Germline V lookup: CDR1 SGHVS, CDR2 FQNEAQ. The V gene lost 4 bases and the J gene lost 0 bases, with 16 bases spanning the gap. The CDR3 extends over 16 amino acids.

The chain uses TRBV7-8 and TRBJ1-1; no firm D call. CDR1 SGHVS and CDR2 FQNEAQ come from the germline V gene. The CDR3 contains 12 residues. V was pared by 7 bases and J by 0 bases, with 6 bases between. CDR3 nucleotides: TGTGCCAGCACAACCATGAACACTGAAGCTTTCTTT. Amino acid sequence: CASTTMNTEAFF.

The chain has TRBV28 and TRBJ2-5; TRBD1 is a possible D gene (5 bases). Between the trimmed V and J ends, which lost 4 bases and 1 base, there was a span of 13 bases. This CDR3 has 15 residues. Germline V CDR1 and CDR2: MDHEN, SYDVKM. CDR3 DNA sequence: TGTGCCAGCAGTTACACGGACACACCCCAAGAGACCCAGTACTTC. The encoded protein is CASSYTDTPQETQYF.

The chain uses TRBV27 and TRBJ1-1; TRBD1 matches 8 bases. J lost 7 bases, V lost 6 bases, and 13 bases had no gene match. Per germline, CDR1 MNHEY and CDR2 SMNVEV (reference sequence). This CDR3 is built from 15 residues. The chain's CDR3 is CASRGQGQGAIEAFF. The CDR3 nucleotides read TGTGCCAGCAGGGGCCAAGGACAGGGTGCAATTGAAGCTTTCTTT.

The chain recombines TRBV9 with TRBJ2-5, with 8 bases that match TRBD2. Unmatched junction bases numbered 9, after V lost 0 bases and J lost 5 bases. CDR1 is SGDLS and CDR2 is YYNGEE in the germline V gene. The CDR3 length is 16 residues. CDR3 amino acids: CASSVGRGAYRETQYF. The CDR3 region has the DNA TGTGCCAGCAGCGTAGGGCGGGGGGCCTATCGGGAGACCCAGTACTTC. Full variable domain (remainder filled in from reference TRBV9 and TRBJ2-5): DSGVTQTPKHLITATGQRVTLRCSPRSGDLSVYWYQQSLDQGLQFLIQYYNGEERAKGNILERFSAQQFPDLHSELNLSSLELGDSALYFCASSVGRGAYRETQYFGPGTRLLVL.

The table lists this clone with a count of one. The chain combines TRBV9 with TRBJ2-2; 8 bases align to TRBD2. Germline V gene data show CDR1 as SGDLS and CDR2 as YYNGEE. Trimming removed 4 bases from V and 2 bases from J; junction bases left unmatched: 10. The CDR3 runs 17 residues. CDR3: CASSLGASGLNTGELFF. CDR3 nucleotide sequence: TGTGCCAGCAGCCTGGGTGCTAGCGGGCTAAACACCGGGGAGCTGTTTTTT.

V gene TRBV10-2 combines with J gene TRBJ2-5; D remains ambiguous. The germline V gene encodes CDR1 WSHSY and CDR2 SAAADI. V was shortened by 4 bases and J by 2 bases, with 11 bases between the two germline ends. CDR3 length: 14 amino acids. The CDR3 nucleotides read TGCGCCAGCAGTGTTCTGGGGTCTCAAGAGACCCAGTACTTC. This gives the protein CASSVLGSQETQYF.

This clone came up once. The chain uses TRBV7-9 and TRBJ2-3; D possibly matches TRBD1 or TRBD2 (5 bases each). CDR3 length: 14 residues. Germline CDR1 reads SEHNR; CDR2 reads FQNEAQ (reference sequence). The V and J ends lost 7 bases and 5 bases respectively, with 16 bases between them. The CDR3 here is CASTPTGAGDTQYF. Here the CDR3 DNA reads TGTGCCAGCACCCCGACTGGGGCGGGAGATACGCAGTATTTT.

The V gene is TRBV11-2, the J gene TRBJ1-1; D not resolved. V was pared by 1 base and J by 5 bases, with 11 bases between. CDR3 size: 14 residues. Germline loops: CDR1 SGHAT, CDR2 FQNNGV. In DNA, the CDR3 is TGTGCCAGCAGCTTAGGACGCGGAGGTACTGAAGCTTTCTTT. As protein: CASSLGRGGTEAFF. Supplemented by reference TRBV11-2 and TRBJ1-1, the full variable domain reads EAGVAQSPRYKIIEKRQSVAFWCNPISGHATLYWYQQILGQGPKLLIQFQNNGVVDDSQLPKDRFSAERLKGVDSTLKIQPAKLEDSAVYLCASSLGRGGTEAFFGQGTRLTVV.

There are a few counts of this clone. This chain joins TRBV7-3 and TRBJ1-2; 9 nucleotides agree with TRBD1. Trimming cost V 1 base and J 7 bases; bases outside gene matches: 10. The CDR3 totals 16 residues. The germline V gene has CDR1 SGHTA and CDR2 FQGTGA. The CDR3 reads CASSLMGEQGATGYTF. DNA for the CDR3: TGTGCCAGCAGCTTAATGGGCGAACAGGGGGCGACTGGCTACACCTTC. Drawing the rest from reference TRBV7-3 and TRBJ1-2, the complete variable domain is GAGVSQTPSNKVTEKGKYVELRCDPISGHTALYWYRQSLGQGPEFLIYFQGTGAADDSGLPNDRFFAVRPEGSVSTLKIQRTERGDSAVYLCASSLMGEQGATGYTFGSGTRLTVV.

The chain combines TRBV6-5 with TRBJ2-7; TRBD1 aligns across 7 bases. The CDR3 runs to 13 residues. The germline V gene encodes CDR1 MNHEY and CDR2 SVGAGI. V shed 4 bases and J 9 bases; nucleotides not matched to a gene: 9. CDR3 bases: TGTGCCAGCAGTTGGTCTGGGCAGGGGGTGCAGTACGTC. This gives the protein CASSWSGQGVQYV.

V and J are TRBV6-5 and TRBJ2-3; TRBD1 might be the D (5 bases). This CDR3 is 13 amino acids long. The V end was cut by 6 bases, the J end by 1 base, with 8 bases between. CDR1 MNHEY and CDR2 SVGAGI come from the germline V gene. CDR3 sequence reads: CASSFRGTDTQYF. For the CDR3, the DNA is TGTGCCAGCAGCTTCAGGGGCACAGATACGCAGTATTTT.

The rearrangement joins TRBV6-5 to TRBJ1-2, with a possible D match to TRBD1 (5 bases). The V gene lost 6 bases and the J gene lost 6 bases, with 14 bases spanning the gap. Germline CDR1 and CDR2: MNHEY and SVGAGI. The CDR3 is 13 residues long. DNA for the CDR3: TGTGCCAGCAGGGAGACAGCTCTCGATGGCTACACCTTC. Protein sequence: CASRETALDGYTF.

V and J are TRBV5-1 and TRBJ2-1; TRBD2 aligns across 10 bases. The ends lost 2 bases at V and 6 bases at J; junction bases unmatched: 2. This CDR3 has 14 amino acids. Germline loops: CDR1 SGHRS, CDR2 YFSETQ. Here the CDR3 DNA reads TGCGCCAGCAGCTTAAGCGGGGGGGCCAATGAGCAGTTCTTC. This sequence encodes CASSLSGGANEQFF.

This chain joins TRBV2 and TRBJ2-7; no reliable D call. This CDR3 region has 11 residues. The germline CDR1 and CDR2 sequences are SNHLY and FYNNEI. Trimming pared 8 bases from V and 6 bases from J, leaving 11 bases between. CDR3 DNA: TGTGCCAGCTTGGATCTAGGCGAGCAGTACGTC. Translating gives CASLDLGEQYV.

The CDR3 reads CASSPWDRAHETQYF. The DNA for the CDR3 is TGTGCCAGCAGCCCCTGGGACAGGGCCCATGAGACCCAGTACTTC. V gene TRBV9 combines with J gene TRBJ2-5; TRBD1 matches at 9 bases. The germline CDR1 and CDR2 sequences are SGDLS and YYNGEE. V was pared by 4 bases and J by 5 bases, with 9 bases of the junction left unmatched. This CDR3 region has 15 residues.

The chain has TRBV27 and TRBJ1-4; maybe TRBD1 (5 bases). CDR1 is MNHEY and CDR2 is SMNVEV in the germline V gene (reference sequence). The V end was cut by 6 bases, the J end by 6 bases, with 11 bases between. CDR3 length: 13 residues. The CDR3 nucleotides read TGTGCCAGCAGAACAGGAAATGATGAAAAACTGTTTTTT. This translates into CASRTGNDEKLFF.

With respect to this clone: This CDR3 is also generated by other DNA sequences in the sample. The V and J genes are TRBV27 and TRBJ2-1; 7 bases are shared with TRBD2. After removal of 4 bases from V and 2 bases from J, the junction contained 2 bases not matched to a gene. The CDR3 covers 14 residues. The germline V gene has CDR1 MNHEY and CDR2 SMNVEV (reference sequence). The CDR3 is CASSSSGAYNEQFF. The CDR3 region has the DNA TGTGCCAGCAGTTCTAGCGGAGCCTACAATGAGCAGTTCTTC.

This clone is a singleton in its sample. CDR3 protein: CASSLGLAGTQYF. The CDR3 nucleotides are TGTGCCAGCAGCTTAGGACTAGCGGGTACGCAGTATTTT. The V and J genes are TRBV7-3 and TRBJ2-3; the match to TRBD2 covers 11 bases. The ends lost 2 bases at V and 8 bases at J; junction bases unmatched: 0. In germline, CDR1 is SGHTA, CDR2 FQGTGA. The CDR3 runs 13 residues.

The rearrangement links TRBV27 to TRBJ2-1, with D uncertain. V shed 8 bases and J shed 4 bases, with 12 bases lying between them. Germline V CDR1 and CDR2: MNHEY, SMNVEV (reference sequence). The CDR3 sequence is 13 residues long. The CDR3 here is CASSPAAYNEQFF. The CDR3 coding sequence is TGTGCCAGCTCTCCAGCCGCTTACAATGAGCAGTTCTTC.

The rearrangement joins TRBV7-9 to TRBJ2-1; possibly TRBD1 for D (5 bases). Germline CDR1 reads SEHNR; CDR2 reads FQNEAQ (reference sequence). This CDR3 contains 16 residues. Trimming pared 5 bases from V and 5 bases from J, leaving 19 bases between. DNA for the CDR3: TGTGCCAGCAGCCAAGAGGAAGGGGTTGGAGACAATGAGCAGTTCTTC. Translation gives CASSQEEGVGDNEQFF.